This passage covers 11 T cell receptor beta chains from one sample sequenced in a study of neoadjuvant anti-PD-1 for oral cavity cancer. Assay: immunoSEQ multiplex PCR; the TCRdb copy retains only in-frame clones and omits some. The sample consists of 73,000 or so clones, roughly 84% of them appearing once. Specified time point: after neoadjuvant nivolumab, at surgical resection. Sequences were derived from PBMCs, sampled after nivolumab (anti-PD-1) treatment. All receptors come from a person aged 35-79 years with oral cavity squamous cell carcinoma.

A word on this clone: One junction end does not reproduce the germline sequence, and a read error may be involved. The chain links TRBV6-1 to TRBJ2-1, with D tentatively TRBD2 (5 bases). The germline V gene encodes CDR1 MNHNS and CDR2 SASEGT. This CDR3 comprises 14 residues. The CDR3 bases are TGTGCCAGCAGAGCAGCTATGGCAGGAGGACGATCGATCTTC. Encoded protein: CASRAAMAGGRSIF.

The chain links TRBV19 to TRBJ1-5, with 7 bases aligning to TRBD1. Germline V gene data show CDR1 as LNHDA and CDR2 as SQIVND (reference sequence). The CDR3 runs 16 residues. Trimming took 4 bases from V and 6 from J; bases not matched to a gene: 12. Here the CDR3 reads CASSSGRQGMGQPQHF. Written as DNA, the CDR3 is TGTGCCAGTAGTAGTGGGAGACAGGGAATGGGTCAGCCCCAGCATTTT.

The J gene is TRBJ1-5, the V gene TRBV6-1, with D unresolved. Germline V gene data show CDR1 as MNHNS and CDR2 as SASEGT. V was pared by 4 bases and J by 2 bases, with 6 bases between. The CDR3 runs 13 residues. The CDR3 coding sequence is TGTGCCAGCAGTGGGAGAGGCAATCAGCCCCAGCATTTT. This codes for CASSGRGNQPQHF.

This sequence joins TRBV10-3 and TRBJ1-2; D might be TRBD1 (6 bases). Germline V gene sequence: CDR1 ENHRY, CDR2 SYGVKD. This CDR3 is built from 14 residues. The ends were cut back, 6 bases at V and 4 bases at J, with 15 bases in the middle. The CDR3 DNA reads as TGTGCCATCAGAGCGCCCGGGGGCGTCTATGGCTACACCTTC. It is translated as CAIRAPGGVYGYTF.

Relative to its sample, this clone is medium-sized. The CDR3 region has the DNA TGTGCCAGCAGCCAAGATGAAGTGGGGGCCACTGAAGCTTTCTTT. Amino acid sequence: CASSQDEVGATEAFF. V is TRBV14 and J is TRBJ1-1, with D possibly matching TRBD1 (6 bases). Germline V CDR1 and CDR2: SGHDN, FVKESK. The ends were cut back, 0 bases at V and 4 bases at J, with 12 bases in the middle. This CDR3 comprises 15 residues.

The V and J genes are TRBV5-1 and TRBJ2-5, with a tentative D call TRBD1 (5 bases). Germline values: CDR1 SGHRS, CDR2 YFSETQ. Trimming stripped 0 bases from V and 5 bases from J, with 14 bases between. The CDR3 runs to 15 residues. The CDR3 DNA follows: TGCGCCAGCAGCTTGGAGGACAATACCCGTGAGACCCAGTACTTC. Residues: CASSLEDNTRETQYF.

The chain employs TRBV6-6 and TRBJ1-4; 8 positions match TRBD1. Per germline, CDR1 MNHNY and CDR2 SVGAGI (reference sequence). Trimming cost V 2 bases and J 5 bases; bases outside gene matches: 7. The CDR3 is made up of 16 amino acids. CDR3: CASSYPGQGGNEKLFF. In DNA, the CDR3 is TGTGCCAGCAGTTACCCCGGACAGGGAGGGAATGAAAAACTGTTTTTT.

This clone is medium-sized (0.01 to 0.1%) within its sample. The chain recombines TRBV5-6 with TRBJ2-1, with D possibly TRBD1 on 6 matching bases. Per germline, CDR1 SGHDT and CDR2 YYEEEE. V was pared by 1 base and J by 2 bases, with 10 bases between. CDR3 length equals 15 residues. In nucleotides, the CDR3 is TGTGCCAGCAGCTTGTACAGGGACCCCTACAATGAGCAGTTCTTC. It translates to CASSLYRDPYNEQFF.

The chain uses TRBV20-1 and TRBJ2-7; D gene uncertain. Trimming stripped 0 bases from V and 5 bases from J, with 5 bases between. The germline CDR1 and CDR2 sequences are DFQATT and SNEGSKA (reference sequence). The length of the CDR3 is 11 residues. The CDR3, as DNA: TGCAGTGCTAGAGACAGGCACGAGCAGTACTTC. Its translation: CSARDRHEQYF.

The chain links TRBV5-1 to TRBJ2-5, with TRBD2 matching 8 bases. The CDR3 has 15 amino acids. Germline V gene sequence: CDR1 SGHRS, CDR2 YFSETQ. With 6 bases clipped from V and 1 base from J, the junction kept 8 bases outside the gene matches. Here the CDR3 reads CASTLSGMIQETQYF. The CDR3 coding sequence is TGCGCCAGCACCCTTAGCGGGATGATCCAAGAGACCCAGTACTTC. Using reference TRBV5-1 and TRBJ2-5 for the parts outside the CDR3, the full variable domain is KAGVTQTPRYLIKTRGQQVTLSCSPISGHRSVSWYQQTPGQGLQFLFEYFSETQRNKGNFPGRFSGRQFSNSRSEMNVSTLELGDSALYLCASTLSGMIQETQYFGPGTRLLVL.

The V and J genes are TRBV10-3 and TRBJ2-1; a weak D match, TRBD2 (7 bases). Germline CDR1 is ENHRY and CDR2 is SYGVKD. The CDR3 extends over 14 amino acids. The ends were cut back, 10 bases at V and 7 bases at J, with 20 bases in the middle. For the CDR3, the DNA is TGTGCCAGCCGGGGGGACACCCTCTCTAATGAGCAGTTCTTC. Its protein product is CASRGDTLSNEQFF.